These T cell receptor beta chains were read from a single sample in a study of blood T cell repertoires in COVID-19. Using immunoSEQ multiplex PCR, the repertoire was profiled, and TCRdb retains in-frame clones only, with some absent. The sample lists more than 75,000 clones, 86% occurring once. The specimen was peripheral blood. All receptors derive from a man aged 80 or over with active or convalescent COVID-19. Both conserved end residues are part of each CDR3. Fields, in order: clone size, J gene, V gene, D gene, CDR3 protein, CDR3 DNA. D genes are given only for firm matches. Only some rows state a clone size, as once, few, many or a class for expanded clones.

size: NA
J: TRBJ1-4
V: TRBV25-1
D: NA
CDR3: CASSEPPFTPGSEKLFF
DNA: TGTGCCAGCAGTGAACCCCCATTTACTCCGGGAAGTGAAAAACTGTTTTTT

size: NA
J: TRBJ2-1
V: TRBV7-3
D: TRBD2
CDR3: CASSLGLAGSGYNEQFF
DNA: TGTGCCAGCAGCTTGGGACTAGCGGGATCGGGGTACAATGAGCAGTTCTTC

size: NA
J: TRBJ2-1
V: TRBV19
D: NA
CDR3: CASTPTLGDSTKFF
DNA: TGTGCCAGTACCCCGACACTTGGGGACTCTACGAAGTTCTTC

size: NA
J: TRBJ2-1
V: TRBV7-9
D: TRBD2
CDR3: CASSLQRGVAGAHEQFF
DNA: TGTGCCAGCAGCCTCCAACGGGGGGTAGCGGGAGCCCATGAGCAGTTCTTC

size: NA
J: TRBJ2-2
V: TRBV28
D: TRBD2
CDR3: CASSPAGTNTGELFF
DNA: TGTGCCAGCAGCCCAGCGGGAACGAACACCGGGGAGCTGTTTTTT

size: NA
J: TRBJ1-6
V: TRBV11-2
D: NA
CDR3: CASSLAGGGNSPLHF
DNA: TGTGCCAGCAGCTTAGCAGGTGGTGGTAATTCACCCCTCCACTTT

size: NA
J: TRBJ2-3
V: TRBV11-2
D: NA
CDR3: CASSLEFVTDTQYF
DNA: TGTGCCAGCAGCTTAGAGTTCGTCACAGATACGCAGTATTTT

size: NA
J: TRBJ2-5
V: TRBV24-1
D: NA
CDR3: CATSEGTSQETQYF
DNA: TGTGCCACCAGTGAAGGGACATCCCAAGAGACCCAGTACTTC

size: NA
J: TRBJ2-1
V: TRBV12-5
D: TRBD2
CDR3: CASGRTGRNSAGHNEQFF
DNA: TGTGCTAGTGGCCGAACCGGACGAAATTCAGCGGGACACAATGAGCAGTTCTTC

size: NA
J: TRBJ1-3
V: TRBV28
D: TRBD1
CDR3: CASRSTGVVRNTIYF
DNA: TGTGCCAGCAGATCGACAGGGGTAGTAAGAAACACCATATATTTT

size: NA
J: TRBJ2-7
V: TRBV12-5
D: NA
CDR3: CASSWGVHEQYF
DNA: TGTGCTAGTTCGTGGGGGGTTCACGAGCAGTACTTC

size: NA
J: TRBJ2-5
V: TRBV5-4
D: NA
CDR3: CASSARAGANQETQYF
DNA: TGTGCCAGCAGCGCGCGGGCAGGGGCCAACCAAGAGACCCAGTACTTC

size: NA
J: TRBJ1-3
V: TRBV10-3
D: NA
CDR3: CAISESSGNTIYF
DNA: TGTGCCATCAGTGAGTCCTCCGGAAACACCATATATTTT

size: NA
J: TRBJ1-6
V: TRBV28
D: NA
CDR3: CASRDPGSDSPLHF
DNA: TGTGCCAGCAGGGACCCAGGTAGCGATTCACCCCTCCACTTT

size: NA
J: TRBJ2-1
V: TRBV9
D: TRBD2
CDR3: CASSVASGRVYNEQFF
DNA: TGTGCCAGCAGCGTAGCTAGCGGGAGAGTCTACAATGAGCAGTTCTTC

size: NA
J: TRBJ1-2
V: TRBV5-1
D: NA
CDR3: CASSTGRGNYGYTF
DNA: TGCGCCAGCAGTACCGGCAGAGGTAACTATGGCTACACCTTC

size: NA
J: TRBJ1-3
V: TRBV19
D: NA
CDR3: CASSTDSSGNTIYF
DNA: TGTGCCAGTAGTACGGACAGCTCTGGAAACACCATATATTTT

size: NA
J: TRBJ2-7
V: TRBV9
D: TRBD2
CDR3: CASSVDSGITYEQYF
DNA: TGTGCCAGCAGCGTAGATAGCGGGATTACCTACGAGCAGTACTTC

size: NA
J: TRBJ1-1
V: TRBV5-4
D: NA
CDR3: CASSWQGEAFF
DNA: TGTGCCAGCAGCTGGCAGGGTGAAGCTTTCTTT

size: NA
J: TRBJ2-5
V: TRBV6-5
D: TRBD1
CDR3: CASSRTGGGETQYF
DNA: TGTGCCAGCAGTCGGACAGGGGGCGGGGAGACCCAGTACTTC

size: NA
J: TRBJ2-5
V: TRBV7-2
D: TRBD2
CDR3: CASSASTSGSRETQYF
DNA: TGTGCCAGCAGCGCCTCGACTAGCGGGAGTCGGGAGACCCAGTACTTC

size: NA
J: TRBJ2-7
V: TRBV7-9
D: TRBD2
CDR3: CASRTSGRYEQYF
DNA: TGTGCCAGCAGGACTAGCGGGCGCTACGAGCAGTACTTC

size: NA
J: TRBJ1-5
V: TRBV7-9
D: NA
CDR3: CASSLAQEGSNQPQHF
DNA: TGTGCCAGCAGCTTAGCTCAGGAGGGTAGCAATCAGCCCCAGCATTTT

size: NA
J: TRBJ2-3
V: TRBV2
D: NA
CDR3: CASSDVLALSTDTQYF
DNA: TGTGCCAGCAGTGATGTACTAGCACTTAGCACAGATACGCAGTATTTT

size: NA
J: TRBJ2-7
V: TRBV18
D: TRBD1
CDR3: CASSPPGGSEQYF
DNA: TGTGCCAGCTCACCCCCAGGGGGAAGCGAGCAGTACTTC

size: NA
J: TRBJ1-2
V: TRBV10-3
D: NA
CDR3: CAISDSGPGYGYTF
DNA: TGTGCCATCAGTGACTCAGGGCCCGGCTATGGCTACACCTTC

size: NA
J: TRBJ2-1
V: TRBV7-9
D: NA
CDR3: CASSFPPSRDEQFF
DNA: TGTGCCAGCAGCTTTCCCCCTAGCCGGGATGAGCAGTTCTTC

size: NA
J: TRBJ1-2
V: TRBV12-3/TRBV12-4
D: TRBD1
CDR3: CASSPGQNYGYTF
DNA: TGTGCCAGCAGTCCGGGACAGAACTATGGCTACACCTTC

size: NA
J: TRBJ2-3
V: TRBV9
D: NA
CDR3: CASSAEQRRTDTQYF
DNA: TGTGCCAGCAGCGCAGAGCAGCGGAGAACAGATACGCAGTATTTT

size: NA
J: TRBJ2-7
V: TRBV10-3
D: TRBD2
CDR3: CAISEFGPSGRGYEQYF
DNA: TGTGCCATCAGTGAGTTTGGGCCTAGCGGGAGGGGGTACGAGCAGTACTTC

size: NA
J: TRBJ2-1
V: TRBV11-2
D: NA
CDR3: CASAGQPNADPKDHEQFF
DNA: TGTGCCAGCGCAGGGCAGCCCAACGCCGATCCGAAGGACCATGAGCAGTTCTTC

size: NA
J: TRBJ1-5
V: TRBV11-2
D: NA
CDR3: CASSVGQDSNQPQHF
DNA: TGTGCCAGCAGCGTAGGTCAGGATAGCAATCAGCCCCAGCATTTT

size: NA
J: TRBJ2-6
V: TRBV6-6
D: NA
CDR3: CASSPERASSGANVLTF
DNA: TGTGCCAGCAGTCCAGAGCGGGCCTCCTCTGGGGCCAACGTCCTGACTTTC

size: NA
J: TRBJ1-5
V: TRBV5-1
D: NA
CDR3: CASSLTGNSNQPQHF
DNA: TGCGCCAGCAGCTTGACAGGGAATAGCAATCAGCCCCAGCATTTT

size: NA
J: TRBJ2-7
V: TRBV5-1
D: TRBD2
CDR3: CASSNPSGLTYEQYF
DNA: TGCGCCAGCAGCAACCCTAGCGGGCTCACCTACGAGCAGTACTTC

size: NA
J: TRBJ1-4
V: TRBV19
D: NA
CDR3: CASSSTTVATNEKLFF
DNA: TGTGCCAGTAGTTCTACAACAGTTGCAACTAATGAAAAACTGTTTTTT

size: few
J: TRBJ2-5
V: TRBV7-9
D: TRBD2
CDR3: CASSLASGRQETQYF
DNA: TGTGCCAGCAGCTTGGCTAGCGGGAGACAAGAGACCCAGTACTTC

size: NA
J: TRBJ1-1
V: TRBV27
D: NA
CDR3: CASRGRGENTEAFF
DNA: TGTGCCAGCAGGGGCCGGGGGGAGAACACTGAAGCTTTCTTT

size: few
J: TRBJ2-2
V: TRBV7-8
D: TRBD2
CDR3: CASSLATLAGTGELFF
DNA: TGTGCCAGCAGCTTAGCCACCCTAGCGGGAACCGGGGAGCTGTTTTTT

size: NA
J: TRBJ1-2
V: TRBV4-2
D: NA
CDR3: CASSQEVGTANYGYTF
DNA: TGTGCCAGCAGCCAAGAGGTTGGAACAGCTAACTATGGCTACACCTTC

size: NA
J: TRBJ2-7
V: TRBV19
D: TRBD2
CDR3: CASSEPGGSQTYEQYF
DNA: TGTGCCAGTAGTGAACCGGGCGGGAGCCAAACCTACGAGCAGTACTTC

size: NA
J: TRBJ2-1
V: TRBV7-6
D: TRBD2
CDR3: CASSNPGGLNEQFF
DNA: TGTGCCAGCAGCAACCCGGGGGGGCTCAATGAGCAGTTCTTC

size: NA
J: TRBJ2-1
V: TRBV4-1
D: TRBD2
CDR3: CASSRRGLAGDTNEQFF
DNA: TGCGCCAGCAGCCGAAGGGGACTAGCGGGAGATACTAATGAGCAGTTCTTC

size: NA
J: TRBJ2-7
V: TRBV27
D: NA
CDR3: CASSHPGNEQYF
DNA: TGTGCCAGCAGTCACCCCGGGAACGAGCAGTACTTC

size: NA
J: TRBJ2-5
V: TRBV7-2
D: TRBD2
CDR3: CASSLRLAGGETQYF
DNA: TGTGCCAGCAGCTTACGACTAGCGGGAGGTGAGACCCAGTACTTC

size: NA
J: TRBJ1-1
V: TRBV12-3/TRBV12-4
D: NA
CDR3: CASSTGFTEAFF
DNA: TGTGCCAGCAGTACAGGGTTCACTGAAGCTTTCTTT

size: NA
J: TRBJ2-1
V: TRBV13
D: TRBD2
CDR3: CASSLRYSGREYEQFF
DNA: TGTGCCAGCAGCTTAAGATATAGCGGGAGGGAATATGAGCAGTTCTTC

size: NA
J: TRBJ2-2
V: TRBV18
D: NA
CDR3: CASSPPEGQGTGELFF
DNA: TGTGCCAGCTCACCACCGGAGGGGCAGGGCACCGGGGAGCTGTTTTTT

size: NA
J: TRBJ2-7
V: TRBV4-2
D: NA
CDR3: CASSQVTADSYEQYF
DNA: TGTGCCAGCAGCCAAGTGACTGCCGACTCCTACGAGCAGTACTTC